These T cell receptor beta chains were read from a single sample in a study of cytomegalovirus exposure and HLA in healthy donors. Data came from immunoSEQ multiplex PCR; TCRdb stores just in-frame clones and leaves some out. The sample includes more than 95,000 clones, around 88% of them seen just once. Sequenced sample: PBMCs. The receptors were gathered from a man younger than 30 in good health and CMV-seronegative. Each CDR3 is given with its conserved first and last residue. A D gene is named only where the DNA matches it firmly.

>TRBJ2-1|NA|TRBV7-9
TGTGCCAGCAGCTCCGGAGCGGCGCGCTCCTACAATGAGCAGTTCTTC
CASSSGAARSYNEQFF
>TRBJ2-7|NA|TRBV7-2
TGTGCCAGCAGCTTAGTATCTTCTATCTCCTACGAGCAGTACTTC
CASSLVSSISYEQYF
>TRBJ2-2|NA|TRBV21-1
TGTGCCAGCAGCTCCAGGGAAAACACCGGGGAGCTGTTTTTT
CASSSRENTGELFF
>TRBJ2-7|TRBD2|TRBV5-1
TGCGCCAGCAGAGTAACTAGCGGCTCCTACGAGCAGTACTTC
CASRVTSGSYEQYF
>TRBJ2-7|TRBD2|TRBV27
TGTGCCAGCAGCAAAGGGGCAGTCGTTGCGGGAGCATCCCACGAGCAGTACTTC
CASSKGAVVAGASHEQYF
>TRBJ1-2|NA|TRBV6-5
TGTGCCAGCAGTTTACAGGGAAGGCGCTACACCTTC
CASSLQGRRYTF
>TRBJ2-7|NA|TRBV2
TGTGCCAGCGGCGGCTCAAGGGGACAGTACTTC
CASGGSRGQYF
>TRBJ1-2|NA|TRBV6-6
TGTGCCAGCAGTTACTCGGGGGACTGGGGCTACACCTTC
CASSYSGDWGYTF
>TRBJ2-2|TRBD1|TRBV11-2
TGTGCCAGCAGCCGGGGACAGCTCTACACCGGGGAGCTGTTTTTT
CASSRGQLYTGELFF
>TRBJ2-7|NA|TRBV6-1
TGTGCCAGCAGTGAAGCATTACCCAGCGGGTTCCTCTCCTACGAGCAGTACTTC
CASSEALPSGFLSYEQYF
>TRBJ2-1|TRBD2|TRBV11-3
TGTGCCAGCAGCTTAGAACGCGGCGGGAGGAGCTACAATGAGCAGTTCTTC
CASSLERGGRSYNEQFF
>TRBJ2-5|TRBD2|TRBV6-6
TGTGCCAGCAGTTACCCACTAGCGGGAGGGCGGGAGACCCAGTACTTC
CASSYPLAGGRETQYF
>TRBJ1-2|NA|TRBV14
TGTGCCAGCAGCCAAGATTTTGCCCCATTTAGGGGTAACTATGGCTACACCTTC
CASSQDFAPFRGNYGYTF
>TRBJ1-2|TRBD1|TRBV4-3
TGCGCCAGCAGCCACCGGACAGGGGAGGGTAGAGGCTACACCTTC
CASSHRTGEGRGYTF
>TRBJ2-1|TRBD1|TRBV2
TGTGCCAGCAGTCCACGGACAGGGGTCTACAATGAGCAGTTCTTC
CASSPRTGVYNEQFF
>TRBJ2-5|TRBD2|TRBV15
TGTGCCACCAGCCTCCTAGCTCGGGGGGAAGAGACCCAGTACTTC
CATSLLARGEETQYF
>TRBJ1-2|TRBD1|TRBV19
TGTGCCAGTAGACCGCCCCGGACAGGGGGCTCTTTCGGTGGCTACACCTTC
CASRPPRTGGSFGGYTF